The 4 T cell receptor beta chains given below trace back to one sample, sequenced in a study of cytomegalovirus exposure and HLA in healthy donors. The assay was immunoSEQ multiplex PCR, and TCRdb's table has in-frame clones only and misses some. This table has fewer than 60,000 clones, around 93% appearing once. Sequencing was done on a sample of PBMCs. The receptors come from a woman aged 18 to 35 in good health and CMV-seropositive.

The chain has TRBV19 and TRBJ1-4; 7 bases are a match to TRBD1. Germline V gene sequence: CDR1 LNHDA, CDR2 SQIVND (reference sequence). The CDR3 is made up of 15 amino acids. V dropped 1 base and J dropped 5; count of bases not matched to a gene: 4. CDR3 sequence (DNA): TGTGCCAGTAGTATAGGTGGGACAGCGAATGAAAAACTGTTTTTT. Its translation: CASSIGGTANEKLFF.

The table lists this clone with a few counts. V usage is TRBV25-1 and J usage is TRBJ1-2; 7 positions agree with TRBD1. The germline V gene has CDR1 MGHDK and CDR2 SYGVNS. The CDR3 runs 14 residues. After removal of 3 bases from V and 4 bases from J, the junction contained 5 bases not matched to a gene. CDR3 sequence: CASSDATGPYGYTF. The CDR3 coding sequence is TGTGCCAGCAGTGATGCGACAGGGCCCTATGGCTACACCTTC.

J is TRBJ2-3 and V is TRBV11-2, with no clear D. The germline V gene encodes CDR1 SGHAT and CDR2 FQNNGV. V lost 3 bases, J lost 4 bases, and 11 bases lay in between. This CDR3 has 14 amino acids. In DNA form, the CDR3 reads TGTGCCAGCAGCTTCATGAGGTGGGCAGATACGCAGTATTTT. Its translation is CASSFMRWADTQYF.

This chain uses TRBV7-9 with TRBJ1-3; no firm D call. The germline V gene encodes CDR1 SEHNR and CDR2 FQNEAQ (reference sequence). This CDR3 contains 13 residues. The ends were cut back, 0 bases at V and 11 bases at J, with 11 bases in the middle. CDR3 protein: CASSLARLYPIYF. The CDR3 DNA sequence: TGTGCCAGCAGCTTAGCGAGGCTTTACCCCATATATTTT.